Reported below is one T cell receptor (beta chain). Its antigen is undetermined. TCRdb's copy holds only in-frame clones and misses some; the assay was immunoSEQ multiplex PCR. The sample comprises about 65,000 clones, 85% to 90% of which are singletons, and approximately 11% rests with the top ten. This sample is part of a study of lymphopenia after photon versus proton radiotherapy. Broader study findings: Post-nadir diversity loss with photons came from oligoclonal expansion, particularly CD8+ Temra cells. Survival link was tested only in deceased patients; proton benefit remains a possibility. Under photons, naive T cells and diversity fell while effector/memory populations rose.

The CDR3 covers 16 residues. CDR1 is SGHNT and CDR2 is YENEEA in the germline V gene. Trimming removed 4 bases from V and 4 bases from J; junction bases left unmatched: 9. The rearrangement links TRBV11-3 to TRBJ2-2, with TRBD1 matching over 7 bases. The TCR was taken from an elderly man with esophageal cancer. The material sequenced was peripheral blood, taken from a patient treated with proton-based radiotherapy. The CDR3 nucleotides are TGTGCCAGCAGCTACCAGGGGGTGCTGGGCACCGGGGAGCTGTTTTTT. Translation gives CASSYQGVLGTGELFF.